These 15 T cell receptor beta chains were all obtained from the same sample, sequenced in a study of response to subunit inactivated influenza vaccine. TCRdb reprocessed the RT-PCR reads with MiXCR, giving one entry per CDR3 protein. The sample yields 250,000 to 350,000 distinct CDR3 sequences, around 22% seen once. The source was PBMCs from blood, collected 21 months after vaccination. Receptors were obtained from a man in his fifties or sixties who received an inactivated influenza vaccine.

The chain links TRBV28 to TRBJ1-2, with a possible D match to TRBD1 (5 bases). This CDR3 comprises 15 residues. The V end lost 2 bases, the J end lost 0 bases, and 10 bases lay between the germline ends. The V gene's germline CDR1 is MDHEN and CDR2 SYDVKM. The CDR3 sequence: CASSLGDPANYGYTF. As DNA, the CDR3 is TGTGCCAGCAGTTTAGGGGACCCCGCTAACTATGGCTACACCTTC.

This clonotype appeared many times. The genes are TRBV12-3 or TRBV12-4 and TRBJ2-3, with D maybe TRBD2 (7 bases). V dropped 5 bases and J dropped 13 bases, with 19 bases sitting between them. The CDR3 spans 13 residues. The CDR3 here is CASSPRFGGHKYF. DNA for the CDR3: TGTGCCAGCAGTCCCCGTTTCGGGGGGCACAAGTATTTT.

This chain connects TRBV2 to TRBJ2-7; D remains unclear. In germline, CDR1 is SNHLY, CDR2 FYNNEI. The V end lost 8 bases, the J end lost 3 bases, and 17 bases lay between the germline ends. This CDR3 comprises 14 residues. This CDR3 is CASVGWNRVYEQYF. In nucleotides, the CDR3 is TGTGCCAGCGTGGGGTGGAATCGGGTCTACGAGCAGTACTTC.

The chain links TRBV29-1 to TRBJ2-5, with a tentative D call TRBD2 (6 bases). The germline V gene encodes CDR1 SQVTM and CDR2 ANQGSEA. Trimming pared 6 bases from V and 6 bases from J, leaving 17 bases between. This CDR3 spans 13 amino acids. The CDR3 reads CSVVAAPRQTQYF. The CDR3 DNA sequence: TGCAGCGTAGTAGCGGCTCCGAGGCAGACCCAGTACTTC.

The chain is built from TRBV10-3 and TRBJ2-7; a weak D match, TRBD2 (5 bases). Looked up from germline, CDR1 is ENHRY and CDR2 is SYGVKD. V lost 4 bases and J lost 3, with 19 bases in between. The CDR3 covers 16 residues. This chain's CDR3 is CAISASKTRYYYEQYF. The CDR3 DNA reads TGTGCCATCAGTGCCTCGAAAACTAGGTATTACTACGAGCAGTACTTC.

This clonotype was observed many times. As DNA, the CDR3 is TGTGCCAGCAGCTCTTCTCTGGGGGCTTCTGGAAACACCATATATTTT. Translation: CASSSSLGASGNTIYF. The chain carries TRBV3-1 and TRBJ1-3; possibly TRBD1 for D (6 bases). This CDR3 region has 16 residues. CDR1 and CDR2 from the germline V gene are LGHDT and YNNKEL (reference sequence). Trimming pared 5 bases from V and 1 base from J, leaving 15 bases between.

The chain has TRBV14 and TRBJ2-7; 10 bases align to TRBD1. The V segment lost 1 base and the J segment 2 bases; nucleotides outside the gene matches: 5. Germline CDR1 reads SGHDN; CDR2 reads FVKESK. The CDR3 covers 16 residues. The CDR3 spells CASSQVPGQGAYEQYF. CDR3 in DNA: TGTGCCAGCAGCCAAGTGCCCGGACAGGGGGCCTACGAGCAGTACTTC. Full variable domain (rest looked up from reference TRBV14 and TRBJ2-7): EAGVTQFPSHSVIEKGQTVTLRCDPISGHDNLYWYRRVMGKEIKFLLHFVKESKQDESGMPNNRFLAERTGGTYSTLKVQPAELEDSGVYFCASSQVPGQGAYEQYFGPGTRLTVT.

The chain couples TRBV6-2 or TRBV6-3 to TRBJ2-3; D not certain. V gave up 6 bases and J gave up 6 bases, with 13 bases separating them. CDR1 and CDR2 (germline): MNHEY, SVGEGT. This CDR3 spans 13 amino acids. The CDR3 here is CASSDATWDTQYF. The CDR3 nucleotides read TGTGCCAGCAGCGACGCTACATGGGATACGCAGTATTTT.

The sample holds a few counts of this clonotype. The chain carries TRBV18 and TRBJ1-1; the D is unclear. The germline gives CDR1 KGHSH, CDR2 LQKENI. V was cut by 6 bases and J by 1 base, with 12 bases left in between. The CDR3 has 14 amino acids. The chain's CDR3 is CASSPALENTEAFF. In DNA form, the CDR3 reads TGTGCCAGCTCCCCAGCGTTGGAGAACACTGAAGCTTTCTTT.

This clonotype was seen a handful of times. This chain connects TRBV7-9 to TRBJ1-2, with D unclear. The germline V and J ends were trimmed by 5 bases and 7 bases, with 11 bases remaining between them. The germline V gene encodes CDR1 SEHNR and CDR2 FQNEAQ (reference sequence). The CDR3 has 12 amino acids. CDR3: CASSHGLLGYTF. The CDR3 nucleotides read TGTGCCAGCAGCCATGGATTACTTGGCTACACCTTC.

This clonotype was picked up a small number of times. This chain connects TRBV15 to TRBJ1-5; D is uncertain. From germline, CDR1 is LNHNV and CDR2 YYDKDF (reference sequence). Trimming stripped 0 bases from V and 5 bases from J, with 14 bases between. The CDR3 length is 16 residues. CDR3 in DNA: TGTGCCACCAGCAGAGATCGCGGGTTTGGGGATCAGCCCCAGCATTTT. This sequence encodes CATSRDRGFGDQPQHF.

The chain employs TRBV18 and TRBJ2-5; D unresolved. The CDR3 loop spans 14 amino acids. CDR1 is KGHSH, CDR2 LQKENI, per germline. V was clipped by 6 bases and J by 0 bases, with 11 bases between them. The CDR3 sequence is CASSLNRYQETQYF. CDR3 coding DNA: TGTGCCAGCTCCCTAAACCGGTACCAAGAGACCCAGTACTTC.

On this clonotype: The junction departs from germline at one end; a sequencing error may be responsible. The chain couples TRBV15 to TRBJ2-7; a possible D gene is TRBD1 (5 bases). The germline V gene has CDR1 LNHNV and CDR2 YYDKDF (reference sequence). This CDR3 comprises 12 residues. CDR3 DNA sequence: TGTGTCACCAGCAGAGGCAGGGACGAGCAGTACTTC. It codes for CVTSRGRDEQYF.

The chain links TRBV10-3 to TRBJ1-5; 8 bases match TRBD1. The CDR3 is 16 residues long. CDR1 and CDR2 from the germline V gene are ENHRY and SYGVKD. V shed 5 bases and J 3 bases; nucleotides not matched to a gene: 9. CDR3 in amino acids: CAISPGTGGHNQPQHF. For the CDR3, the DNA is TGTGCCATCAGTCCGGGAACAGGGGGACACAATCAGCCCCAGCATTTT.

The chain joins TRBV6-1 to TRBJ2-4; TRBD1 matches at 8 bases. The germline gives CDR1 MNHNS, CDR2 SASEGT. The ends lost 8 bases at V and 9 bases at J; junction bases unmatched: 12. CDR3 size: 14 residues. The chain's CDR3 is CASGLGQGKGIQYF. The CDR3 region has the DNA TGTGCCAGCGGTCTTGGACAGGGAAAGGGCATTCAGTACTTC.